Each of the 8 T cell receptor beta chains below was sequenced from the same sample in a study of neurological immune-mediated disorders. In TCRdb, the 5' RACE reads were re-called with MiXCR into one record per CDR3 protein. The sample carries tens of thousands of distinct CDR3 sequences, 6.5% to 8.5% recorded once. Sequencing was performed on PBMCs. Source of these receptors: a woman in her 40s in good health.

This clonotype has a count of ten or more. CDR3 region: CASSLLGSGTQRGYEQYF. CDR3 sequence (DNA): TGTGCCAGCAGCTTACTGGGTAGCGGGACACAAAGGGGGTACGAGCAGTACTTC. The chain combines TRBV7-2 with TRBJ2-7, with 8 bases identical to TRBD2. V was clipped by 2 bases and J by 4 bases; unmatched bases: 16. Germline V lookup: CDR1 SGHTA, CDR2 FQGNSA. The CDR3 is 18 residues long. The whole variable domain, filled in from reference TRBV7-2 and TRBJ2-7, reads GAGVSQSPSNKVTEKGKDVELRCDPISGHTALYWYRQSLGQGLEFLIYFQGNSAPDKSGLPSDRFSAERTGGSVSTLTIQRTQQEDSAVYLCASSLLGSGTQRGYEQYFGPGTRLTVT.

This clonotype was detected ten times or more. The chain recombines TRBV5-1 with TRBJ2-2; D is possibly TRBD1 (5 bases). The CDR3 is 16 residues long. The V gene's germline CDR1 is SGHRS and CDR2 YFSETQ. The V end was cut by 6 bases, the J end by 2 bases, with 17 bases between. CDR3 bases: TGCGCCAGCATAGAGGACATAGACCTTAACACCGGGGAGCTGTTTTTT. It encodes CASIEDIDLNTGELFF.

This clonotype came up many times. The junction differs from germline at one of its ends, possibly a read error. V and J are TRBV29-1 and TRBJ2-7; D call uncertain. This CDR3 has 12 amino acids. Germline CDR1 and CDR2: SQVTM and ANQGSEA. CDR3 sequence reads: CSVGELRVERYF. CDR3 coding DNA: TGCAGCGTTGGAGAACTCCGAGTAGAGCGGTACTTC.

This clonotype was found a few times. The chain is built from TRBV28 and TRBJ2-7; 15 bases line up with TRBD2. The CDR3 spans 16 residues. Per the germline V gene, CDR1 is MDHEN and CDR2 is SYDVKM. The V and J ends lost 5 bases and 5 bases, in that order; junction bases with no gene match: 7. In DNA, the CDR3 is TGTGCCAGCAGTCCCTCCGGGACTAGCGGGAGGAACGAGCAGTACTTC. Translated: CASSPSGTSGRNEQYF.

This clonotype was seen many times. The V call is TRBV4-1, the J call TRBJ1-1, with 10 bases aligning to TRBD1. The CDR3 loop spans 19 amino acids. Trimming removed 4 bases from V and 0 bases from J; junction bases left unmatched: 14. Germline lookup yields CDR1 MGHRA and CDR2 YSYEKL. CDR3 amino acids: CASSREGTGALSLNTEAFF. The CDR3 bases are TGCGCCAGCAGCCGAGAGGGGACAGGGGCCCTTTCCTTGAACACTGAAGCTTTCTTT.

This clonotype was found many times. V usage is TRBV3-1 and J usage is TRBJ1-2; D is uncertain. The germline CDR1 and CDR2 sequences are LGHDT and YNNKEL (reference sequence). Deletions cut 6 bases from V and 6 bases from J, with 17 bases between. The CDR3 runs to 14 residues. CDR3 residues: CASSTSGGRDGYTF. The DNA for the CDR3 is TGTGCCAGCAGTACATCGGGTGGCAGAGATGGCTACACCTTC.

This clonotype has a count of ten or more. The rearrangement joins TRBV20-1 to TRBJ1-5; D gene unclear. The V gene's germline CDR1 is DFQATT and CDR2 SNEGSKA (reference sequence). The V and J ends lost 5 bases and 0 bases respectively, with 11 bases between them. The CDR3 is 14 amino acids. The DNA for the CDR3 is TGCAGTGCTCTCAGTCAGTATAGCAATCAGCCCCAGCATTTT. Translating it yields CSALSQYSNQPQHF.

This clonotype was recorded at least ten times. The chain employs TRBV12-3 or TRBV12-4 and TRBJ1-2; D is unclear. This CDR3 spans 15 amino acids. V lost 1 base and J lost 2, with 11 bases in between. CDR3: CASSLGVLQNYGYTF. The CDR3 DNA reads as TGTGCCAGCAGTTTAGGGGTCTTGCAAAACTATGGCTACACCTTC.